A single sample is the source of the 5 T cell receptor beta chains below, sequenced in a study of shared clonotypes between healthy human individuals. Method: immunoSEQ multiplex PCR; TCRdb's copy keeps in-frame clones and lacks some. The top ten hold about 0.35% of the sample, which has roughly 1,600,000 clones, approximately 98.5% seen once. Sequenced material: naive CD4+ T cells sorted from blood. The sample's subset: CD45RA+ positively selected. The receptors derive from a man aged 25-45 years in good health.

The chain carries TRBV6-6 and TRBJ1-1; 10 bases are a match to TRBD1. The CDR3 is made up of 16 amino acids. V was clipped by 1 base and J by 5 bases; unmatched bases: 7. Germline-derived CDR1 and CDR2 are MNHNY and SVGAGI (reference sequence). CDR3 bases: TGTGCCAGCAGTTACTTTGCCCCGGACAGGGGGACTGAAGCTTTCTTT. Translation gives CASSYFAPDRGTEAFF.

The chain links TRBV7-2 to TRBJ2-3, with D perhaps TRBD2 (6 bases). V shed 5 bases and J shed 4 bases, with 22 bases lying between them. Germline V lookup: CDR1 SGHTA, CDR2 FQGNSA. This CDR3 is 17 amino acids long. The chain's CDR3 is CASSPRLGIARADTQYF. The CDR3 DNA reads TGTGCCAGCAGCCCTCGACTAGGTATAGCGAGGGCAGATACGCAGTATTTT.

Of note for this clone: The identical CDR3 is also encoded by other nucleotide sequences in the sample. The chain is built from TRBV5-1 and TRBJ1-5; D gene uncertain. Trimming pared 2 bases from V and 4 bases from J, leaving 10 bases between. The CDR3 loop spans 14 amino acids. Germline V lookup: CDR1 SGHRS, CDR2 YFSETQ. CDR3 protein: CASSFSGGNQPQHF. CDR3 DNA: TGCGCCAGCAGCTTCTCGGGAGGAAATCAGCCCCAGCATTTT.

For the CDR3, the DNA is TGTGCCAGCAGCGTAGCGGGACTAGGGATGACCGGGGAGCTGTTTTTT. Translation gives CASSVAGLGMTGELFF. V gene TRBV9 combines with J gene TRBJ2-2, with TRBD2 identical over 8 bases. The CDR3 sequence is 16 residues long. V dropped 0 bases and J dropped 5; count of bases not matched to a gene: 6. Germline-derived CDR1 and CDR2 are SGDLS and YYNGEE. The whole variable domain, filled in from reference TRBV9 and TRBJ2-2, reads DSGVTQTPKHLITATGQRVTLRCSPRSGDLSVYWYQQSLDQGLQFLIQYYNGEERAKGNILERFSAQQFPDLHSELNLSSLELGDSALYFCASSVAGLGMTGELFFGEGSRLTVL.

The genes are TRBV5-6 and TRBJ2-2; tentatively, D is TRBD1 (6 bases). Trimming took 1 base from V and 6 from J, leaving 10 bases between them. Germline loops: CDR1 SGHDT, CDR2 YYEEEE. The CDR3 length is 14 residues. CDR3 sequence reads: CASSLTGFPGELFF. Written as DNA, the CDR3 is TGTGCCAGCAGCTTGACAGGGTTCCCCGGGGAGCTGTTTTTT.